These T cell receptor beta chains were read from a single sample in a study of cytotoxic CD8 clonotypes in ibrutinib-treated CLL. TCRdb keeps only in-frame clones here, not all; method: immunoSEQ multiplex PCR. The data contain 300,000 to 400,000 clones, 60% to 80% of them seen just once; the ten biggest clones take up roughly 6%. Sequenced material: PBMCs, taken after 36 months of ibrutinib treatment. The source of these receptors is a human donor with chronic lymphocytic leukemia. The CDR3 runs from the conserved cysteine through the conserved F or W. The D gene is left open where the match is weak. Rows give clone size only sometimes, using once, few, many, or a class for an expanded clone.

NA | TRBJ2-2 | TRBV9 | 15 | NA | CASSVAGGPTGELFF | TGTGCCAGCAGCGTAGCGGGGGGCCCCACCGGGGAGCTGTTTTTT
few | TRBJ1-4 | TRBV5-1 | 16 | TRBD1 | CASSLAGGTVNEKLFF | TGCGCCAGCAGCTTGGCGGGCGGGACAGTTAATGAAAAACTGTTTTTT
few | TRBJ2-7 | TRBV2 | 12 | NA | CASTGRLDEQYF | TGTGCCAGCACAGGGCGTCTAGACGAGCAGTACTTC
NA | TRBJ1-1 | TRBV29-1 | 15 | TRBD1 | CSVRDRGTVGAEAFF | TGCAGCGTCCGGGACAGGGGGACTGTAGGGGCTGAAGCTTTCTTT
NA | TRBJ2-3 | TRBV4-1 | 13 | NA | CASSHGRPDTQYF | TGCGCCAGCAGCCACGGTCGTCCAGATACGCAGTATTTT
NA | TRBJ2-2 | TRBV5-4 | 15 | TRBD1 | CASSIGQGWGGELFF | TGTGCCAGCAGCATAGGACAGGGATGGGGCGGGGAGCTGTTTTTT
few | TRBJ1-2 | TRBV5-4 | 17 | NA | CASSLAGLPGKNYGYTF | TGTGCCAGCAGCTTGGCCGGTCTTCCAGGGAAAAACTATGGCTACACCTTC
NA | TRBJ2-7 | TRBV27 | 13 | NA | CASSPRQAYEQYF | TGTGCCAGCAGCCCCCGACAGGCCTACGAGCAGTACTTC
NA | TRBJ2-5 | TRBV5-1 | 14 | NA | CASSPDVEVGAQYF | TGCGCCAGCAGCCCCGACGTGGAGGTTGGGGCCCAGTACTTC
NA | TRBJ1-2 | TRBV2 | 13 | NA | CASVGRRNDGYTF | TGTGCCAGCGTAGGGAGGAGGAATGATGGCTACACCTTC
NA | TRBJ2-3 | TRBV5-1 | 15 | NA | CASSLAPQAPDTQYF | TGCGCCAGCAGCTTGGCCCCTCAGGCTCCAGATACGCAGTATTTT
few | TRBJ2-7 | TRBV27 | 15 | TRBD1 | CASSLRARTGNEQYF | TGTGCCAGCAGTTTACGCGCTCGGACAGGGAACGAGCAGTACTTC
NA | TRBJ2-7 | TRBV14 | 13 | NA | CASSQFPSYEQYF | TGTGCCAGCAGCCAATTTCCTTCCTACGAGCAGTACTTC
NA | TRBJ2-5 | TRBV28 | 14 | NA | CASRWQGRQETQYF | TGTGCCAGCAGGTGGCAGGGCCGGCAAGAGACCCAGTACTTC
once | TRBJ2-7 | TRBV28 | 16 | NA | CASNDPGSPIKDEQYF | TGTGCCAGCAACGACCCCGGCAGCCCAATTAAAGACGAGCAGTACTTC
NA | TRBJ1-4 | TRBV28 | 14 | NA | CASSLTQGGEKLFF | TGTGCCAGCAGTTTGACACAGGGAGGTGAAAAACTGTTTTTT
NA | TRBJ2-1 | TRBV6-5 | 12 | NA | CASSRRYNEQFF | TGTGCCAGCAGTCGCAGGTACAATGAGCAGTTCTTC
few | TRBJ1-5 | TRBV7-8 | 15 | NA | CASSLYWESNQPQHF | TGTGCCAGCAGCTTATATTGGGAAAGCAATCAGCCCCAGCATTTT
few | TRBJ2-3 | TRBV6-6 | 13 | NA | CASSYWTPDTQYF | TGTGCCAGCAGTTACTGGACCCCAGATACGCAGTATTTT
NA | TRBJ1-2 | TRBV9 | 14 | NA | CASSLYTGEYGYTF | TGTGCCAGCAGCCTCTATACAGGAGAATACGGCTACACCTTC
NA | TRBJ2-3 | TRBV2 | 14 | NA | CASSGRGGADTQYF | TGTGCCAGCAGTGGGCGTGGGGGTGCAGATACGCAGTATTTT
once | TRBJ2-1 | TRBV6-6 | 12 | NA | CASSWGQREQFF | TGTGCCAGCAGTTGGGGACAAAGAGAGCAGTTCTTC
NA | TRBJ1-1 | TRBV28 | 14 | NA | CASSPGRVNTEAFF | TGTGCCAGCAGTCCCGGCAGGGTAAACACTGAAGCTTTCTTT
many | TRBJ2-7 | TRBV5-1 | 12 | NA | CASSLAGGPLYF | TGCGCCAGCAGCTTGGCTGGCGGACCGTTGTACTTC
few | TRBJ2-2 | TRBV4-3 | 15 | NA | CASSQVSRGTGELFF | TGCGCCAGCAGCCAAGTTAGTCGGGGCACCGGGGAGCTGTTTTTT
NA | TRBJ2-7 | TRBV20-1 | 10 | NA | CSALQYEQYF | TGCAGTGCTCTCCAGTACGAGCAGTACTTC
NA | TRBJ1-4 | TRBV1 | 14 | NA | CTSSQGDGNEKLFF | TGCACCAGCAGCCAAGGGGACGGGAATGAAAAACTGTTTTTT
NA | TRBJ2-3 | TRBV5-4 | 15 | NA | CASSPQFNAADTQYF | TGTGCCAGCAGCCCCCAATTTAATGCTGCAGATACGCAGTATTTT
few | TRBJ2-2 | TRBV5-4 | 15 | TRBD1 | CASSSGTGKAGELFF | TGTGCCAGCAGCTCAGGGACAGGGAAAGCCGGGGAGCTGTTTTTT
NA | TRBJ2-3 | TRBV7-2 | 15 | TRBD2 | CASSFGLAGADTQYF | TGTGCCAGCAGCTTCGGGCTAGCGGGAGCAGATACGCAGTATTTT
NA | TRBJ2-7 | TRBV5-1 | 14 | NA | CASSLVAASYEQYF | TGCGCCAGCAGCTTGGTGGCGGCCTCCTACGAGCAGTACTTC
few | TRBJ2-3 | TRBV18 | 14 | NA | CASSPGRVTDTQYF | TGTGCCAGCTCACCAGGCAGGGTCACAGATACGCAGTATTTT
NA | TRBJ1-5 | TRBV19 | 14 | NA | CASSVGRANQPQHF | TGTGCCAGTAGTGTCGGGAGGGCCAATCAGCCCCAGCATTTT
few | TRBJ2-3 | TRBV4-1 | 17 | NA | CASSRAVGGLRTDTQYF | TGCGCCAGCAGCCGGGCTGTGGGAGGACTCCGCACAGATACGCAGTATTTT
once | TRBJ2-2 | TRBV2 | 12 | NA | CASIGKDGELFF | TGTGCCAGCATAGGGAAGGACGGGGAGCTGTTTTTT
NA | TRBJ2-1 | TRBV7-9 | 15 | TRBD2 | CASSPPSGGRNEQFF | TGTGCCAGCAGCCCCCCTAGCGGGGGGCGCAATGAGCAGTTCTTC
NA | TRBJ2-3 | TRBV5-1 | 15 | NA | CASSLTESRTDTQYF | TGCGCCAGCAGCTTGACCGAAAGCCGAACAGATACGCAGTATTTT
NA | TRBJ2-5 | TRBV9 | 12 | NA | CASSTTQETQYF | TGTGCCAGCAGCACAACCCAAGAGACCCAGTACTTC
NA | TRBJ2-2 | TRBV18 | 16 | TRBD1 | CASSATGLGFTGELFF | TGTGCCAGCTCGGCGACAGGGCTAGGGTTCACCGGGGAGCTGTTTTTT
NA | TRBJ2-5 | TRBV2 | 14 | NA | CASRVTAYQETQYF | TGTGCCAGCAGGGTGACAGCATACCAAGAGACCCAGTACTTC
NA | TRBJ1-2 | TRBV5-5 | 15 | TRBD1 | CASSSQTRTGYGYTF | TGTGCCAGCAGCTCCCAGACCCGGACAGGCTATGGCTACACCTTC
NA | TRBJ1-1 | TRBV5-1 | 15 | TRBD1 | CASSMEQGAYTEAFF | TGCGCCAGCAGCATGGAACAGGGGGCGTACACTGAAGCTTTCTTT
few | TRBJ1-2 | TRBV29-1 | 15 | NA | CSVAPWTVINYGYTF | TGCAGCGTTGCGCCGTGGACAGTTATTAACTATGGCTACACCTTC
NA | TRBJ2-5 | TRBV7-3 | 14 | TRBD2 | CASSLGGGGETQYF | TGTGCCAGCAGCTTAGGCGGGGGTGGTGAGACCCAGTACTTC
NA | TRBJ1-5 | TRBV7-8 | 15 | NA | CASSRTEGFNQPQHF | TGTGCCAGCAGCCGGACGGAGGGGTTCAATCAGCCCCAGCATTTT
NA | TRBJ1-2 | TRBV6-5 | 15 | TRBD1 | CASRPDRGDWNGYTF | TGTGCCAGCAGACCTGACAGGGGGGATTGGAATGGCTACACCTTC
NA | TRBJ2-2 | TRBV29-1 | 15 | NA | CSVDGQGTGTGELFF | TGCAGCGTTGACGGTCAGGGAACGGGGACCGGGGAGCTGTTTTTT
NA | TRBJ1-2 | TRBV29-1 | 13 | NA | CSVAPRLGGGYTF | TGCAGCGTCGCGCCCCGCCTGGGTGGTGGCTACACCTTC
NA | TRBJ2-1 | TRBV11-2 | 16 | TRBD2 | CASSKRLAGGYNEQFF | TGTGCCAGCAGCAAACGACTAGCGGGGGGCTACAATGAGCAGTTCTTC
NA | TRBJ1-3 | TRBV15 | 14 | NA | CATSRGQAGNTIYF | TGTGCCACCAGCAGAGGGCAGGCTGGAAACACCATATATTTT
NA | TRBJ1-1 | TRBV5-1 | 13 | NA | CASRIDRNTEAFF | TGCGCCAGCAGAATAGACAGGAACACTGAAGCTTTCTTT
few | TRBJ1-1 | TRBV13 | 12 | NA | CASSLSSLGAFF | TGTGCCAGCAGCCTCTCCTCCCTGGGAGCTTTCTTT
few | TRBJ2-3 | TRBV5-1 | 14 | TRBD2 | CASSGIAGGDTQYF | TGCGCCAGCAGTGGAATAGCGGGGGGTGATACGCAGTATTTT
few | TRBJ1-1 | TRBV23-1 | 13 | NA | CASSQSKGTEAFF | TGCGCCAGCAGTCAATCCAAGGGGACAGAAGCTTTCTTT
NA | TRBJ2-7 | TRBV19 | 13 | NA | CASSINRDYEQYF | TGTGCCAGTAGTATAAACAGGGACTACGAGCAGTACTTC
few | TRBJ2-5 | TRBV2 | 14 | TRBD1 | CASSKQGPGETQYF | TGTGCCAGCAGTAAACAGGGGCCTGGGGAGACCCAGTACTTC
few | TRBJ2-1 | TRBV4-1 | 16 | TRBD1 | CASNLRTGSSYNEQFF | TGCGCCAGCAACCTACGGACAGGGAGCTCCTACAATGAGCAGTTCTTC
few | TRBJ2-1 | TRBV27 | 15 | NA | CASSLGSPSYNEQFF | TGTGCCAGCAGTTTAGGATCCCCCTCCTACAATGAGCAGTTCTTC
NA | TRBJ2-2 | TRBV6-1 | 17 | NA | CASSEQTAGADTGELFF | TGTGCCAGCAGTGAACAGACAGCAGGGGCAGACACCGGGGAGCTGTTTTTT
NA | TRBJ2-1 | TRBV25-1 | 13 | NA | CASSEYFPNEQFF | TGTGCCAGCAGTGAATATTTTCCCAATGAGCAGTTCTTC